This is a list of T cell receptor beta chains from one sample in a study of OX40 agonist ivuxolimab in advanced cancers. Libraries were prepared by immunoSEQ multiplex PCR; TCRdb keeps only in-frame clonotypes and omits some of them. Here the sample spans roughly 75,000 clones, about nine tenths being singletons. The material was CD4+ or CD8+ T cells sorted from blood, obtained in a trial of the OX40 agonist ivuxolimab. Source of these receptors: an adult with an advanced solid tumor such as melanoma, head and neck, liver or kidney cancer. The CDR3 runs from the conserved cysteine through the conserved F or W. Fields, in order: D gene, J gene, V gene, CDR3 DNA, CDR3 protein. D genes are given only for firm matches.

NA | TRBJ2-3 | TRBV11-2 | TGTGCCAGCAGCTTAGATCCAGCGGAGCCTGCTAGCACAGATACGCAGTATTTT | CASSLDPAEPASTDTQYF
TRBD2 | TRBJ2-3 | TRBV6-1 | TGTGCCAGCAGTGTCGGACTAGACCCTAGCACAGATACGCAGTATTTT | CASSVGLDPSTDTQYF
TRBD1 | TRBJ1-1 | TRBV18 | TGTGCCAGCTCACCGTCAGGGGGCGCGGTTGAAGCTTTCTTT | CASSPSGGAVEAFF
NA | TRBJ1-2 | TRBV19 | TGTGCCAGTAGTATATCTAGCTATGGCTACACCTTC | CASSISSYGYTF
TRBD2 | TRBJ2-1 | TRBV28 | TGTGCCAGCAGTTTGTTGGGACTAGCGGGCGATGAGCAGTTCTTC | CASSLLGLAGDEQFF
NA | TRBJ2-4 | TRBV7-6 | TGTGCCAGCAGCTTAAATAGCGGAAGCATTCAGTACTTC | CASSLNSGSIQYF
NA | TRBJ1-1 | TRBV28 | TGTGCCAGCATCCAACAGGGCCGGACTGAAGCTTTCTTT | CASIQQGRTEAFF
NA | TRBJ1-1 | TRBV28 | TGTGCCAGCAGTTTGATCTTCCCTCAGGGGTTAAGCACGAACACTGAAGCTTTCTTT | CASSLIFPQGLSTNTEAFF
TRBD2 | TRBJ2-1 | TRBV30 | TGTGCCTGGACTCCCGGACTAGCGGCTATTCCCTACAATGAGCAGTTCTTC | CAWTPGLAAIPYNEQFF
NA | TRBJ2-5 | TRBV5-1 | TGCGCCAGCAGCTTGGCGTATGAGACCCAGTACTTC | CASSLAYETQYF
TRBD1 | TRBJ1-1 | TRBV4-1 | TGCGCCAGCAGCCAAGAGGCGACAGGGGACACTGAAGCTTTCTTT | CASSQEATGDTEAFF
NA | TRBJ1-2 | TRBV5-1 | TGCGCCAGCAGCACCCCTTTGACGGGGAACTATGGCTACACCTTC | CASSTPLTGNYGYTF
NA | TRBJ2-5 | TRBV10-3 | TGTGCCATCAGTGACGACGGCCGATCACTACAAGAGACCCAGTACTTC | CAISDDGRSLQETQYF
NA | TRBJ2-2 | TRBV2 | TGTGCCAGCAATTTCGATGGGCGGGGGGAGCTGTTTTTT | CASNFDGRGELFF
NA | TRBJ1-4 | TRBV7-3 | TGTGCCAGCAGCCAGACAGGCTTTAATGAAAAACTGTTTTTT | CASSQTGFNEKLFF
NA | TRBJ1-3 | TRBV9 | TGTGCCAGCGGGGGAGGACCACAAACTGGAAACACCATATATTTT | CASGGGPQTGNTIYF
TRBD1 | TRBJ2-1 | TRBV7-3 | TGTGCCAGCAGCCTAACCGGGACAGGGGGCATTGAGCAGTTCTTC | CASSLTGTGGIEQFF
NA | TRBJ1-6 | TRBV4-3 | TGCGCCAGCAGCCAAGAAGCGGGTTCACCCCTCCACTTT | CASSQEAGSPLHF
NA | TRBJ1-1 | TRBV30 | TGTGCCTGGAGTGTAGGGGGGCGCGGAGCTTTCTTT | CAWSVGGRGAFF
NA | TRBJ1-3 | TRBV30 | TGTGCCTGGAGCCACACTGGAAACACCATATATTTT | CAWSHTGNTIYF
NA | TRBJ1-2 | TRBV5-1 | TGCGCCAGCAGCCCCCCGGGGTGGCAGGGGAGCCTCTATGGCTACACCTTC | CASSPPGWQGSLYGYTF
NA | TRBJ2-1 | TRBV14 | TGTGCCAGCAGCCAATTACAGAACTATTACAATGAGCAGTTCTTC | CASSQLQNYYNEQFF
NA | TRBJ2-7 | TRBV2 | TGTGCCAGCAACTCGGGGGCCTACGAGCAGTACTTC | CASNSGAYEQYF
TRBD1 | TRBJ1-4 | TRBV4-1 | TGCGCCAGCAGCCAAGGGACAGGGGGCGCGACAAATGAAAAACTGTTTTTT | CASSQGTGGATNEKLFF
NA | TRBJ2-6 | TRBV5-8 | TGTGCCAGCAGCTTTAGGTACTCTGGGGCCAACGTCCTGACTTTC | CASSFRYSGANVLTF
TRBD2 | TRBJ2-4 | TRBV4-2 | TGTGCCAGCAGCCAACGGCGGGGGTTAGCCAAAAACATTCAGTACTTC | CASSQRRGLAKNIQYF
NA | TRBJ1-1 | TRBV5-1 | TGCGCCAGCAGCTTGGATGTGGGGAGGGGGATCGTCACTGAAGCTTTCTTT | CASSLDVGRGIVTEAFF
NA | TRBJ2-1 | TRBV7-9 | TGTGCCAGCAGCTTGACAGACGGTCACAATGAGCAGTTCTTC | CASSLTDGHNEQFF
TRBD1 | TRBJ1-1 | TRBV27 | TGTGCCAGCCAGGACAGGGGGCTGGTCACTGAAGCTTTCTTT | CASQDRGLVTEAFF
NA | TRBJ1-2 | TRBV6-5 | TGTGCCAGCAGTTACGGGTCAGAGCATGGCTACACCTTC | CASSYGSEHGYTF
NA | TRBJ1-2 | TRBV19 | TGTGCCACAAGGCGTAGGGCTTCATCTAACTATGGCTACACCTTC | CATRRRASSNYGYTF
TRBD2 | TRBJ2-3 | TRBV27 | TGTGCCAGCAGTCCTAGAGGACTAGCGGGGCCCACAGATACGCAGTATTTT | CASSPRGLAGPTDTQYF
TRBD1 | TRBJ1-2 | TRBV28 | TGTGCCAGCAGCCCCGGGACAGGGGTGGACTATGGCTACACCTTC | CASSPGTGVDYGYTF
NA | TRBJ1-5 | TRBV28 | TGTGCCAGCAGTGACGTATTGGCCCAGCATTTT | CASSDVLAQHF
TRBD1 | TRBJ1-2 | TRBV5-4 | TGTGCCAGCAGCTTTGACAGGGTCGGTGGCTACACCTTC | CASSFDRVGGYTF
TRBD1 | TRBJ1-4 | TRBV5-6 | TGTGCCAGCAGACAGGGGGCGATTACGACTAATGAAAAACTGTTTTTT | CASRQGAITTNEKLFF
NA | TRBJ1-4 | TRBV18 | TGTGCCAGCGTTGGGACGTTGGCTGAAAAACTGTTTTTT | CASVGTLAEKLFF
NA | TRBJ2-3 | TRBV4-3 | TGCGCCAGCAGCCAAGAAGGGGCAGACACAGATACGCAGTATTTT | CASSQEGADTDTQYF
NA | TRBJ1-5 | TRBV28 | TGTGCCAGCACCCGAGGACAACTAAGCAATCAGCCCCAGCATTTT | CASTRGQLSNQPQHF
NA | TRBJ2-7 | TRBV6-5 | TGTGCCAGCAGTTTGCCAGGGTACGAGCAGTACTTC | CASSLPGYEQYF
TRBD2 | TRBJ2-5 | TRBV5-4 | TGTGCCAGCAGCCCGGGGGGGAACCAAGAGACCCAGTACTTC | CASSPGGNQETQYF
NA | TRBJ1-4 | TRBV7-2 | TGTGCCAGCAGCTCAACACGGGGCTATGAAAAACTGTTTTTT | CASSSTRGYEKLFF
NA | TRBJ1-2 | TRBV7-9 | TGTGCCAGCAGCCTGCTGAGGGGCTACACCTTC | CASSLLRGYTF
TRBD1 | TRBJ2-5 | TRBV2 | TGTGCCAGCAGTCCGGACAGGGCGGTTGAGACCCAGTACTTC | CASSPDRAVETQYF